This T cell receptor beta chain came from a study of T cell responses to AZD1222 COVID-19 vaccine. Findings of the study overall: Spike-wide vaccine-associated CD4 TCRs dominated at 160-218 and 743-854. The donor cohort was predominantly white British with a female majority, and clonal diversity may have been underestimated. The number of AZD1222 recipients seropositive at baseline was only 5 to 7. Scientists sampled the repertoires only once the peak T cell response had passed.

This table comes from immunoSEQ multiplex PCR, and its TCRdb copy is limited to in-frame clones, with some not included. Of about 200,000 clones in the sample, roughly 90% were seen once. Trimming removed 3 bases from V and 1 base from J, with 3 bases in between. Germline CDR1 reads SNHLY; CDR2 reads FYNNEI. The CDR3 is 12 residues long. Comment on this clone: Its antigen is as yet unknown. Other DNA sequences in this sample translate to the same CDR3.

The chain joins TRBV2 to TRBJ1-1; D gene uncertain. The TCR sequence derives from an adult who received the AZD1222 COVID-19 vaccine. The sequencing here drew on peripheral blood, taken 28 days after the second AZD1222 dose. Here the CDR3 DNA reads TGTGCCAGCAGTGAGTGGAACACTGAAGCTTTCTTT. Protein sequence: CASSEWNTEAFF.